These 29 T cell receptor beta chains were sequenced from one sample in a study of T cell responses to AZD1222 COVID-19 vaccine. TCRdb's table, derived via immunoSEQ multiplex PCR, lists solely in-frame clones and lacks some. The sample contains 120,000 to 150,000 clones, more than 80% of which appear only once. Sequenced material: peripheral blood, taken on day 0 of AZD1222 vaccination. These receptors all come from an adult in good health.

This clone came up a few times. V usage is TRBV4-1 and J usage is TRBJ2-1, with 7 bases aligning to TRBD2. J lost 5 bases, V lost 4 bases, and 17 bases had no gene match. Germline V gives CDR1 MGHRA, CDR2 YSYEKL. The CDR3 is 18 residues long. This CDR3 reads CASSLRDYLLTSDNEQFF. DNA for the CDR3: TGCGCCAGCAGCCTCCGGGACTACCTACTAACGAGCGACAATGAGCAGTTCTTC.

CDR3 loop: CASSPRRARTTDTQYF. In nucleotides, the CDR3 is TGTGCCAGCTCACCACGGCGGGCCAGGACGACAGATACGCAGTATTTT. The chain uses TRBV18 and TRBJ2-3; possibly TRBD2 for D (5 bases). The CDR3 spans 16 residues. Trimming took 1 base from V and 3 from J, leaving 14 bases between them. Germline V gene sequence: CDR1 KGHSH, CDR2 LQKENI.

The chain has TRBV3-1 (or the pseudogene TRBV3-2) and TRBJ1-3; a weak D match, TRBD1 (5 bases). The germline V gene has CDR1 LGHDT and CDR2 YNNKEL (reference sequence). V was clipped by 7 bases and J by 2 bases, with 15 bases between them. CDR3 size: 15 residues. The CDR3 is CASTQGGGPGNTIYF. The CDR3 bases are TGTGCCAGCACCCAGGGCGGGGGTCCTGGAAACACCATATATTTT.

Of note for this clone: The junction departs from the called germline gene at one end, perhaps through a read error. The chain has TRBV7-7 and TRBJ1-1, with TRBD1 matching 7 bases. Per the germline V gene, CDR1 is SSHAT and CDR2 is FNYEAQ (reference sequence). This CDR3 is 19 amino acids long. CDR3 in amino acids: CASSFAPRQGIRKNTEAFF. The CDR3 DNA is TGTGCTAGCAGCTTTGCCCCCAGACAGGGAATTCGGAAAAACACTGAAGCTTTCTTT. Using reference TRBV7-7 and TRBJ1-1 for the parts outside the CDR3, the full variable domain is GAGVSQSPRYKVTKRGQDVTLRCDPISSHATLYWYQQALGQGPEFLTYFNYEAQPDKSGLPSDRFSAERPEGSISTLTIQRTEQRDSAMYRCASSFAPRQGIRKNTEAFFGQGTRLTVV.

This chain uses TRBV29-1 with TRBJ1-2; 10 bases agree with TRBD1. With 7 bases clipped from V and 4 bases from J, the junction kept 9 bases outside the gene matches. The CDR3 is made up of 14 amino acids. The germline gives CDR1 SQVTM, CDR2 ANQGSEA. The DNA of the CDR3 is TGCAGCGCTATCACGGGACAGGGGACCTATGGCTACACCTTC. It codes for CSAITGQGTYGYTF.

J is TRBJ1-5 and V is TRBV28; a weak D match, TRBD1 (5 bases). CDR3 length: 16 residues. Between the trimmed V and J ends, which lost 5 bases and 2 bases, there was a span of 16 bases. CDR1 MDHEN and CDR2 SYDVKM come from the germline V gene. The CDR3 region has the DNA TGTGCCAGCAGTGTATCCTCCGACAGACGCAATCAGCCCCAGCATTTT. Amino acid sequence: CASSVSSDRRNQPQHF.

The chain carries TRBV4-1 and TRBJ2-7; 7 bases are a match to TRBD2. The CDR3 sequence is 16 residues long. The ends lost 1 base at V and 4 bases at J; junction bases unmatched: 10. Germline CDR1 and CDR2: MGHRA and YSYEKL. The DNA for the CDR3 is TGCGCCAGCAGCCAAGGGTTGGGGGGGGAAGGGTACGAGCAGTACTTC. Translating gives CASSQGLGGEGYEQYF.

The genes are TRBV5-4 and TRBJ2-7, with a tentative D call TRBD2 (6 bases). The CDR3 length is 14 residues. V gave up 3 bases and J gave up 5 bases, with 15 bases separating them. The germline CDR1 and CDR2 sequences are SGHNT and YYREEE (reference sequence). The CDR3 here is CASSWTGVSNEQYF. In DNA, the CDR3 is TGTGCCAGCAGCTGGACGGGAGTAAGCAACGAGCAGTACTTC.

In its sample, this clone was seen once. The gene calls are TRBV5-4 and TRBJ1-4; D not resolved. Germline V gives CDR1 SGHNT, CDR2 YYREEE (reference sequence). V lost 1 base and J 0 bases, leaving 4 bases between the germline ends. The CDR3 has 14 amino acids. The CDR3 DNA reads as TGTGCCAGCAGCTTGACCTCAACTAATGAAAAACTGTTTTTT. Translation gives CASSLTSTNEKLFF.

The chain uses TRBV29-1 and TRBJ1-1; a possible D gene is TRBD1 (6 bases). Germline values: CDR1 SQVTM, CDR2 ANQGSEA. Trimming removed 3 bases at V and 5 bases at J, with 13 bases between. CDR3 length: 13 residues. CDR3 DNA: TGCAGCGTTGATGGTTCCCAGGGGACTGAAGCTTTCTTT. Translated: CSVDGSQGTEAFF. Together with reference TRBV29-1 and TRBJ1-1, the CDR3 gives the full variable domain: SAVISQKPSRDICQRGTSLTIQCQVDSQVTMMFWYRQQPGQSLTLIATANQGSEATYESGFVIDKFPISRPNLTFSTLTVSNMSPEDSSIYLCSVDGSQGTEAFFGQGTRLTVV.

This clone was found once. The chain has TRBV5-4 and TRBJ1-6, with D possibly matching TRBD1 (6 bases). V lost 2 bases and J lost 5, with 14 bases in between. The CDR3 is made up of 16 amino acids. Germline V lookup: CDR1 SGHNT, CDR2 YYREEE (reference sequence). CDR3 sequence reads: CASSFTQGINNSPLHF. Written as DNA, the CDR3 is TGTGCCAGCAGCTTCACTCAGGGGATCAATAATTCACCCCTCCACTTT.

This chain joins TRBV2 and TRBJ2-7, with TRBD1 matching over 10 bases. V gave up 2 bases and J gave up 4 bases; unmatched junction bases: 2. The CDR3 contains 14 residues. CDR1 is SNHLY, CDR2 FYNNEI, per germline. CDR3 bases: TGTGCCAGCAGTGAACGACAGGGGGCTTACGAGCAGTACTTC. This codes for CASSERQGAYEQYF. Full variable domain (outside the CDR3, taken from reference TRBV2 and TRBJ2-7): EPEVTQTPSHQVTQMGQEVILRCVPISNHLYFYWYRQILGQKVEFLVSFYNNEISEKSEIFDDQFSVERPDGSNFTLKIRSTKLEDSAMYFCASSERQGAYEQYFGPGTRLTVT.

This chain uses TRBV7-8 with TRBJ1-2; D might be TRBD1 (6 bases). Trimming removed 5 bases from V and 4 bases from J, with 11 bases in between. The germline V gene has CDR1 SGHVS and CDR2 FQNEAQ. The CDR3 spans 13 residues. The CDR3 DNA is TGTGCCAGCAGCAGGAGGGGGTTCTATGGCTACACCTTC. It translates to CASSRRGFYGYTF.

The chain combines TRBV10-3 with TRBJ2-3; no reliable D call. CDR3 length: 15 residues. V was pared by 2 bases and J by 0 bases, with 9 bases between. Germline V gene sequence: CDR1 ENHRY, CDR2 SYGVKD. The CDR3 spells CAISESPTSTDTQYF. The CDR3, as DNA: TGTGCCATCAGTGAGAGTCCCACCAGCACAGATACGCAGTATTTT.

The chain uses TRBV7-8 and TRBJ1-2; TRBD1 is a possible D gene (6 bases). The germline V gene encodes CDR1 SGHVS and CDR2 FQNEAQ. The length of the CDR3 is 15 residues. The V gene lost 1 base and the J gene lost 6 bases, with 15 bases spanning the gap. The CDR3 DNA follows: TGTGCCAGCAGCTTAGTGCCCAAAGGGGGAGATGGCTACACCTTC. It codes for CASSLVPKGGDGYTF.

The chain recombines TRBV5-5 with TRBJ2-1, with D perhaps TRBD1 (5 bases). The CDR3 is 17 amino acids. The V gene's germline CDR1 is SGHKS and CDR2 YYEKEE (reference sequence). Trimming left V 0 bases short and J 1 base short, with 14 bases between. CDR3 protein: CASSLGSQGGSYNEQFF. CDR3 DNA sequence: TGTGCCAGCAGCTTGGGAAGTCAGGGTGGTTCCTACAATGAGCAGTTCTTC.

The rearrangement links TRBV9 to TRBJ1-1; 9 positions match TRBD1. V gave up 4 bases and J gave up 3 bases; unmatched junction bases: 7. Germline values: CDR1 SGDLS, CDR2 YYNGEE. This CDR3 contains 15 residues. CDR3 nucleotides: TGTGCCAGCAGCATCACAGGGGGCGCTGACACTGAAGCTTTCTTT. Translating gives CASSITGGADTEAFF.

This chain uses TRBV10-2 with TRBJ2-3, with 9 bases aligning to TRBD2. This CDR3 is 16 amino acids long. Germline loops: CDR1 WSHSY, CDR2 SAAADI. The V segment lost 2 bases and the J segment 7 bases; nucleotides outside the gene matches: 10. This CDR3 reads CASSERGTSNGYTQYF. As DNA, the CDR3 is TGCGCCAGCAGTGAGAGGGGGACTAGCAACGGGTATACGCAGTATTTT.

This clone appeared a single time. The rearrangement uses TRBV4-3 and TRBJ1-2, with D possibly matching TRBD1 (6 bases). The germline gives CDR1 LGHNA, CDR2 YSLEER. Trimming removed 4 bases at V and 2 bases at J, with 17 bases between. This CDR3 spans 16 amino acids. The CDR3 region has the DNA TGCGCCAGCAGCCCCCTTCCCGGGGGCGCGAACTATGGCTACACCTTC. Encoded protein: CASSPLPGGANYGYTF.

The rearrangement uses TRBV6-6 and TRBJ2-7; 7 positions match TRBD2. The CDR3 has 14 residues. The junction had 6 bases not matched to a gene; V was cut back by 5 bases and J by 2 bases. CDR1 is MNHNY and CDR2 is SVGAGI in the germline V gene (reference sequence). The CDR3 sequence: CASSDSGPTYEQYF. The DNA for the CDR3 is TGTGCCAGCAGTGATAGCGGGCCTACCTACGAGCAGTACTTC.

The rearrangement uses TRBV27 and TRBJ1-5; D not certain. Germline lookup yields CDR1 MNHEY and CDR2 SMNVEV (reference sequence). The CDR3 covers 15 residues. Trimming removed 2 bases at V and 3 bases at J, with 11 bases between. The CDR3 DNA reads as TGTGCCAGCAGTTTACGGCGGAGTGACAATCAGCCCCAGCATTTT. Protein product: CASSLRRSDNQPQHF.

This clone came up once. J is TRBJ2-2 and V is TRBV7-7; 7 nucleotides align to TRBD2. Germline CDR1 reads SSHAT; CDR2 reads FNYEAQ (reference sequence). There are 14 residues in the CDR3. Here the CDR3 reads CASGGGLSTGELFF. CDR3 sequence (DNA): TGTGCTAGCGGCGGGGGACTTTCTACCGGGGAGCTGTTTTTT.

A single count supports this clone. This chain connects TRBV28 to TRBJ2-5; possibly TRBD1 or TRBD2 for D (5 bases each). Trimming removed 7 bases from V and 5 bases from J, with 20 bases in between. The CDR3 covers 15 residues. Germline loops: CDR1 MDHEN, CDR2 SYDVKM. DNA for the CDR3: TGTGCCAGCACGGCGAAGAGCTGGGGGTCCGAGACCCAGTACTTC. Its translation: CASTAKSWGSETQYF.

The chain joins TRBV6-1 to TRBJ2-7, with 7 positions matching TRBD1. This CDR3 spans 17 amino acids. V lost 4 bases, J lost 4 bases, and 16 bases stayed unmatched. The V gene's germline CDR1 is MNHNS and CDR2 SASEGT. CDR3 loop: CASSAKVETGWAYEQYF. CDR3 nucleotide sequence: TGTGCCAGCAGTGCGAAGGTGGAGACAGGGTGGGCATACGAGCAGTACTTC.

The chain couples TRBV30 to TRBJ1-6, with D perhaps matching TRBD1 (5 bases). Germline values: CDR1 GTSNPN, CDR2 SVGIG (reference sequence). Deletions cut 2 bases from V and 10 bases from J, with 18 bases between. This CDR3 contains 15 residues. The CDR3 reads CAWSFLGGEGSPLHF. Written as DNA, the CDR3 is TGTGCCTGGAGTTTTCTCGGGGGGGAGGGCTCACCCCTCCACTTT.

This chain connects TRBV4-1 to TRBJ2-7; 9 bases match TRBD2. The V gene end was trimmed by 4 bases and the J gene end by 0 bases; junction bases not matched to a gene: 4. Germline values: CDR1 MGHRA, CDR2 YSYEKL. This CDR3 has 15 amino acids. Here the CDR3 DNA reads TGCGCCAGCAGCCTGAGCGGGGGGATCTCCTACGAGCAGTACTTC. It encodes CASSLSGGISYEQYF.

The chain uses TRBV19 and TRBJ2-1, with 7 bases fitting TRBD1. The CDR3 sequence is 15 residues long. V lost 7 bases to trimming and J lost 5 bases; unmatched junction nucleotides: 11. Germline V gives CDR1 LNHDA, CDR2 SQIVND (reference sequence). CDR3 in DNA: TGTGCCAGTAATTCCCACGGGACAGCGAACAATGAGCAGTTCTTC. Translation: CASNSHGTANNEQFF.

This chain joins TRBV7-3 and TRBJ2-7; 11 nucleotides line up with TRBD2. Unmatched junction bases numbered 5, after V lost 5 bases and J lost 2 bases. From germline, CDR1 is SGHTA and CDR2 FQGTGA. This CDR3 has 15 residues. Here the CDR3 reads CASSHIAGGTYEQYF. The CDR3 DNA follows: TGTGCCAGCAGCCATATAGCGGGGGGGACCTACGAGCAGTACTTC.

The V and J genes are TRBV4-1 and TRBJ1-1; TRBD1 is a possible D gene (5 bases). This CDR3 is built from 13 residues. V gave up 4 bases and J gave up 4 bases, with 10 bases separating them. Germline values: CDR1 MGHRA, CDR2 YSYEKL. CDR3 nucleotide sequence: TGCGCCAGCAGCCTGCAGGGACCCACTGAAGCTTTCTTT. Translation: CASSLQGPTEAFF.